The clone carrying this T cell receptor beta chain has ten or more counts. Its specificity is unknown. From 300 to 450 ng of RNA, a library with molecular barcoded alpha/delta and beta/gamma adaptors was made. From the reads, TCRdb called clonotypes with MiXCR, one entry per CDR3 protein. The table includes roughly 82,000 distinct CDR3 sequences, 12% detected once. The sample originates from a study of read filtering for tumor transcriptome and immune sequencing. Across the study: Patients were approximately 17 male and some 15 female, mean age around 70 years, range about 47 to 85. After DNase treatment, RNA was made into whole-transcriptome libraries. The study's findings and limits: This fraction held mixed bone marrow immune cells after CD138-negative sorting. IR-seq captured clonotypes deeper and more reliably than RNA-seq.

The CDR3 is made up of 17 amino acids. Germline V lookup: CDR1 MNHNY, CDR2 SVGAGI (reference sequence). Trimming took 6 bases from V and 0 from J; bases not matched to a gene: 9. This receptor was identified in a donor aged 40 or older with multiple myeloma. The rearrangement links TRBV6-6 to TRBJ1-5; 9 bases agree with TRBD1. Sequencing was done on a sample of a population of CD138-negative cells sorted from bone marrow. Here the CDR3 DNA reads TGTGCCAGCAGACCACAGGGGGCTTCCACTAGCAATCAGCCCCAGCATTTT. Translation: CASRPQGASTSNQPQHF.